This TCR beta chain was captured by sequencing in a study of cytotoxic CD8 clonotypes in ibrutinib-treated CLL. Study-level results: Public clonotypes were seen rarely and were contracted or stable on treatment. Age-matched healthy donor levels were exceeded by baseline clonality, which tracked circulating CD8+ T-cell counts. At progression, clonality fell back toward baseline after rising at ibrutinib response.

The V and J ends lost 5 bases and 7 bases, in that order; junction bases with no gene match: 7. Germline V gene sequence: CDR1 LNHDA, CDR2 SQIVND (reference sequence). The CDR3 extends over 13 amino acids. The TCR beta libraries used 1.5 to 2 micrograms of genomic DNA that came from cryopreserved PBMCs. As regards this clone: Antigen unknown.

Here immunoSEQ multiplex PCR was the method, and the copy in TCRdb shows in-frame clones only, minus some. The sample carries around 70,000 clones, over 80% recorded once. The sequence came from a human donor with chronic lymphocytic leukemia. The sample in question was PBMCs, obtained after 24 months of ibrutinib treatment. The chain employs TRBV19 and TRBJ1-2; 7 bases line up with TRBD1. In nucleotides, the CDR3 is TGTGCCAGTAGTTTTCGACAGGGACCTGGCTACACCTTC. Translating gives CASSFRQGPGYTF.